This TCR beta chain is from a study of blood T cell repertoires in COVID-19. The CDR3 loop spans 17 amino acids. The V segment lost 3 bases and the J segment 7 bases; nucleotides outside the gene matches: 10. CDR1 and CDR2 from the germline V gene are MNHEY and SMNVEV (reference sequence). Measured with immunoSEQ multiplex PCR; TCRdb has only the in-frame clones, and not every one. The sample records about 250,000 clones, over 75% being singletons. The TCR comes from a woman aged 18 to 35 who had recovered from COVID-19. J is TRBJ1-6 and V is TRBV27; 9 nucleotides line up with TRBD1. Source material: PBMCs or T cells enriched from blood (not recorded which). The DNA for the CDR3 is TGTGCCAGCAGTTTTTCCAGGACAGGGGCTTCAAATTCACCCCTCCACTTT. Protein: CASSFSRTGASNSPLHF.